The 27 T cell receptor beta chains below were found in one sample sequenced in a study of cytomegalovirus exposure and HLA in healthy donors. PCR employed 60 Vbeta and 13 Jbeta primers. Assay: immunoSEQ multiplex PCR; the TCRdb copy retains only in-frame clones and omits some. The repertoire holds under 200,000 clones, with roughly 80% as singletons. Sequencing was done on a sample of PBMCs. These receptors came from a woman aged 40 to 50 in good health and CMV-seropositive.

The rearrangement uses TRBV11-3 and TRBJ1-1; unclear D gene. V dropped 2 bases and J dropped 4 bases, with 8 bases sitting between them. The CDR3 is 13 residues long. CDR1 and CDR2 from the germline V gene are SGHNT and YENEEA. The CDR3 nucleotides read TGTGCCAGCAGCTTACTAGCGAGCACTGAAGCTTTCTTT. It is translated as CASSLLASTEAFF.

CDR3 amino acids: CASSFALGDYEQYF. Written as DNA, the CDR3 is TGTGCCAGCAGCTTCGCCTTGGGAGACTACGAGCAGTACTTC. The chain uses TRBV7-2 and TRBJ2-7; D may be TRBD2 (5 bases). Germline V lookup: CDR1 SGHTA, CDR2 FQGNSA. The V gene lost 3 bases and the J gene lost 3 bases, with 12 bases spanning the gap. The CDR3 spans 14 residues.

This sequence joins TRBV5-1 and TRBJ2-5; possibly TRBD2 for D (7 bases). The V end lost 2 bases, the J end lost 1 base, and 15 bases lay between the germline ends. Looked up from germline, CDR1 is SGHRS and CDR2 is YFSETQ. This CDR3 is built from 16 residues. The CDR3 DNA follows: TGCGCCAGCAGCTTCATCCAGGGGACTACCCAAGAGACCCAGTACTTC. It specifies CASSFIQGTTQETQYF.

The V and J genes are TRBV7-2 and TRBJ2-1; 11 nucleotides line up with TRBD1. There are 16 residues in the CDR3. Germline V CDR1 and CDR2: SGHTA, FQGNSA. V gave up 7 bases and J gave up 9 bases; unmatched junction bases: 14. The CDR3 is CASTLGVGTGGPEQFF. DNA for the CDR3: TGTGCCAGCACCCTAGGGGTCGGGACAGGGGGGCCTGAGCAGTTCTTC.

The chain links TRBV2 to TRBJ2-5; D perhaps matches TRBD1 (6 bases). This CDR3 region has 13 residues. CDR1 and CDR2 (germline): SNHLY, FYNNEI. V shed 5 bases and J shed 4 bases, with 11 bases lying between them. Written as DNA, the CDR3 is TGTGCCAGCAGTTCAAACAGGGCAGAGACCCAGTACTTC. Translated: CASSSNRAETQYF.

The chain couples TRBV28 to TRBJ1-3; perhaps TRBD1 as D (5 bases). Germline V CDR1 and CDR2: MDHEN, SYDVKM. V gave up 4 bases and J gave up 1 base, with 17 bases separating them. The CDR3 has 17 amino acids. The CDR3 region has the DNA TGTGCCAGCAGTTGGGGCTTCCTAAGACTTTCTGGAAACACCATATATTTT. It translates to CASSWGFLRLSGNTIYF.

This clone has only one observation. This chain links TRBV23-1 with TRBJ2-5; 10 positions agree with TRBD2. The J call is uncertain, as TRBJ2-7 better fits the DNA end. TRBV23-1 is an open reading frame whose function is uncertain. The CDR3 sequence is 15 residues long. DNA of the CDR3: TGCGCCAGCAGCCCTTGGACTAGCGGATTCTACGAGCAGTACTTC. This translates into CASSPWTSGFYEQYF.

The rearrangement links TRBV5-1 to TRBJ2-1, with 13 bases aligning to TRBD2. CDR1 and CDR2 (germline): SGHRS, YFSETQ. The CDR3 consists of 16 residues. The V gene end was trimmed by 4 bases and the J gene end by 0 bases; junction bases not matched to a gene: 1. The CDR3 DNA reads as TGCGCCAGCAGCCGGACTAGCGGGAGCTCCTACAATGAGCAGTTCTTC. Protein: CASSRTSGSSYNEQFF. Looking up the rest from reference TRBV5-1 and TRBJ2-1 gives the full variable domain: KAGVTQTPRYLIKTRGQQVTLSCSPISGHRSVSWYQQTPGQGLQFLFEYFSETQRNKGNFPGRFSGRQFSNSRSEMNVSTLELGDSALYLCASSRTSGSSYNEQFFGPGTRLTVL.

The chain couples TRBV7-8 to TRBJ2-3, with D perhaps matching TRBD2 (6 bases). This CDR3 comprises 16 residues. Germline-derived CDR1 and CDR2 are SGHVS and FQNEAQ. V was cut by 3 bases and J by 0 bases, with 13 bases left in between. The CDR3 loop reads CASSFGSGTSTDTQYF. The CDR3 nucleotides are TGTGCCAGCAGCTTTGGTAGCGGTACTAGCACAGATACGCAGTATTTT.

The chain is built from TRBV5-6 and TRBJ1-4; the D gene is possibly TRBD1 (6 bases). The V and J ends lost 6 bases and 8 bases respectively, with 17 bases between them. The CDR3 contains 14 residues. The germline V gene has CDR1 SGHDT and CDR2 YYEEEE. The DNA of the CDR3 is TGTGCCAGCAACCGCCCGGGACAAAAAGAAAAACTGTTTTTT. Translated, it gives CASNRPGQKEKLFF.

This chain uses TRBV5-1 with TRBJ2-3; TRBD1 might be the D (8 bases). In germline, CDR1 is SGHRS, CDR2 YFSETQ. CDR3 length equals 16 residues. Between the trimmed V and J ends, which lost 0 bases and 3 bases, there was a span of 14 bases. The CDR3 bases are TGCGCCAGCAGCTTGGAACCACAGGGGGGGACAGATACGCAGTATTTT. Translation gives CASSLEPQGGTDTQYF.

The chain couples TRBV27 to TRBJ2-7, with 11 bases aligning to TRBD1. This CDR3 spans 15 amino acids. Germline V gives CDR1 MNHEY, CDR2 SMNVEV (reference sequence). V dropped 3 bases and J dropped 2; count of bases not matched to a gene: 3. Here the CDR3 DNA reads TGTGCCAGCAGTTTGAGGGACAGGGGGACCTACGAGCAGTACTTC. Translated, it gives CASSLRDRGTYEQYF.

This clone was detected a few times. The chain recombines TRBV6-1 with TRBJ2-7; no definite D call. The germline V gene has CDR1 MNHNS and CDR2 SASEGT. Trimming took off 4 bases at V and 6 bases at J, with 10 bases between the two ends. The CDR3 sequence is 12 residues long. The CDR3 nucleotides are TGTGCCAGCAGTGCGCGACACCTCGAGCAGTACTTC. Residues: CASSARHLEQYF.

This clone appeared a single time. The chain carries TRBV5-1 and TRBJ2-5; 7 bases line up with TRBD1. The J call may be wrong; the DNA end is better matched by TRBJ2-7. CDR1 is SGHRS and CDR2 is YFSETQ in the germline V gene. CDR3 length equals 14 residues. This CDR3 is CASGRDSTSYEQYF. In DNA, the CDR3 is TGCGCCAGCGGACGGGACAGCACATCCTACGAGCAGTACTTC.

V and J are TRBV19 and TRBJ2-7; 9 nucleotides match TRBD2. This CDR3 contains 16 residues. V shed 5 bases and J 1 base; nucleotides not matched to a gene: 9. Germline CDR1 reads LNHDA; CDR2 reads SQIVND (reference sequence). CDR3 sequence (DNA): TGTGCCAGTAGTTTCTATAGCGGGAGTTTGTCCTACGAGCAGTACTTC. Its translation is CASSFYSGSLSYEQYF. Using reference TRBV19 and TRBJ2-7 for the parts outside the CDR3, the full variable domain is DGGITQSPKYLFRKEGQNVTLSCEQNLNHDAMYWYRQDPGQGLRLIYYSQIVNDFQKGDIAEGYSVSREKKESFPLTVTSAQKNPTAFYLCASSFYSGSLSYEQYFGPGTRLTVT.

This chain uses TRBV29-1 with TRBJ1-2, with D uncertain. Germline CDR1 SQVTM, CDR2 ANQGSEA. The CDR3 spans 13 residues. With 6 bases removed from V and 1 base from J, the gap between germline ends came to 12 bases. The CDR3 loop reads CSVLQILNYGYTF. CDR3 bases: TGCAGCGTGCTGCAGATCCTTAACTATGGCTACACCTTC.

V is TRBV6-1 and J is TRBJ2-3, with 7 bases matching TRBD2. The J segment lost 4 bases and the V segment lost 1 base, leaving 5 bases of the junction unmatched. Germline lookup yields CDR1 MNHNS and CDR2 SASEGT. The CDR3 spans 15 residues. CDR3 residues: CASSEGDYNPDTQYF. CDR3 sequence (DNA): TGTGCCAGCAGTGAAGGGGACTATAACCCAGATACGCAGTATTTT.

This clone was observed once. The rearrangement uses TRBV18 and TRBJ2-7; D not resolved. The CDR3 loop spans 14 amino acids. Germline CDR1 and CDR2: KGHSH and LQKENI. V lost 3 bases and J 5 bases, leaving 14 bases between the germline ends. The CDR3 loop reads CASSPLEVAHEQYF. The CDR3 DNA follows: TGTGCCAGCTCACCTCTAGAGGTGGCCCACGAGCAGTACTTC.

This chain joins TRBV5-1 and TRBJ2-3; 14 nucleotides line up with TRBD2. This CDR3 has 17 residues. The V gene's germline CDR1 is SGHRS and CDR2 YFSETQ. V was pared by 3 bases and J by 5 bases, with 8 bases of the junction left unmatched. The CDR3 DNA reads as TGCGCCAGCAGCTACGGGCTGGGACTAGCGGGAGTAGATACGCAGTATTTT. Residues: CASSYGLGLAGVDTQYF.

The V and J genes are TRBV15 and TRBJ2-1; perhaps TRBD2 as D (5 bases). The CDR3 runs 12 residues. Germline V gene data show CDR1 as LNHNV and CDR2 as YYDKDF (reference sequence). Trimming removed 5 bases from V and 10 bases from J, with 12 bases in between. The CDR3 is CATSRDGREQFF. The CDR3 DNA sequence: TGTGCCACCAGCCGGGATGGCCGAGAGCAGTTCTTC.

CDR3 sequence: CASADVRAGTDTQYF. Written as DNA, the CDR3 is TGCGCCAGCGCCGACGTCCGAGCGGGCACAGATACGCAGTATTTT. The rearrangement links TRBV5-1 to TRBJ2-3, with TRBD2 as a possible D gene (5 bases). Trimming stripped 7 bases from V and 1 base from J, with 16 bases between. The CDR3 is made up of 15 amino acids. Germline loops: CDR1 SGHRS, CDR2 YFSETQ.

The count of this clone is one. V gene TRBV5-1 combines with J gene TRBJ2-1; TRBD1 matches 7 bases. J lost 8 bases, V lost 0 bases, and 5 bases had no gene match. The V gene's germline CDR1 is SGHRS and CDR2 YFSETQ. There are 14 residues in the CDR3. CDR3 sequence reads: CASSLDRGDDEQFF. CDR3 nucleotides: TGCGCCAGCAGCTTGGACAGGGGAGACGATGAGCAGTTCTTC.

The rearrangement uses TRBV5-1 and TRBJ2-3; the D gene is possibly TRBD2 (5 bases). The CDR3 extends over 14 amino acids. Germline loops: CDR1 SGHRS, CDR2 YFSETQ. Trimming took 4 bases from V and 0 from J, leaving 9 bases between them. The chain's CDR3 is CASSLWTSTDTQYF. The DNA of the CDR3 is TGCGCCAGCAGCCTATGGACTAGCACAGATACGCAGTATTTT.

This rearrangement joins TRBV2 to TRBJ1-1; no clear D. Germline loops: CDR1 SNHLY, CDR2 FYNNEI. The CDR3 spans 13 residues. The V end was cut by 6 bases, the J end by 4 bases, with 12 bases between. Here the CDR3 DNA reads TGTGCCAGCAGAGCGGGGAGTATCACTGAAGCTTTCTTT. Translating it yields CASRAGSITEAFF.

The V and J genes are TRBV11-1 and TRBJ2-7; perhaps TRBD2 as D (7 bases). This CDR3 region has 16 residues. The V gene lost 5 bases and the J gene lost 4 bases, with 21 bases spanning the gap. Per the germline V gene, CDR1 is SGHAT and CDR2 is FQDESV (reference sequence). The CDR3, as DNA: TGTGCCAGCAGCAAAGGGAGGGGGACTCGGTTTTACGAGCAGTACTTC. Translated: CASSKGRGTRFYEQYF.

The rearrangement uses TRBV6-4 and TRBJ2-2, with 10 positions matching TRBD2. The V gene end was trimmed by 3 bases and the J gene end by 4 bases; junction bases not matched to a gene: 2. Germline V gene sequence: CDR1 MRHNA, CDR2 SNTAGT. The CDR3 loop spans 15 amino acids. CDR3 nucleotides: TGTGCCAGCAGTGAGCTAGCGGGAGCCACCGGGGAGCTGTTTTTT. It is translated as CASSELAGATGELFF.

This clone was found a few times. The chain uses TRBV5-4 and TRBJ2-3; D remains unclear. V gave up 6 bases and J gave up 1 base, with 9 bases separating them. The CDR3 covers 13 residues. Looked up from germline, CDR1 is SGHNT and CDR2 is YYREEE (reference sequence). DNA for the CDR3: TGTGCCAGCACTGACCGGGGCACAGATACGCAGTATTTT. It translates to CASTDRGTDTQYF.